One sample yielded the 14 T cell receptor beta chains listed below, sequenced in a study of OX40 agonist ivuxolimab in advanced cancers. The method was immunoSEQ multiplex PCR; TCRdb's version includes in-frame clones alone and lacks a portion of them. The sample records 30,000 to 40,000 clones, approximately 89% being singletons. Sequencing used CD4+ or CD8+ T cells sorted from blood, obtained in a trial of the OX40 agonist ivuxolimab. All receptors come from an adult with an advanced solid tumor such as melanoma, head and neck, liver or kidney cancer.

This clone has only one observation. The V and J genes are TRBV7-3 and TRBJ1-3; D ambiguous. Trimming took 5 bases from V and 0 from J, leaving 5 bases between them. From germline, CDR1 is SGHTA and CDR2 FQGTGA. The CDR3 covers 13 residues. DNA of the CDR3: TGTGCCAGCAGCGCTGACTCTGGAAACACCATATATTTT. Protein product: CASSADSGNTIYF.

The V gene is TRBV28, the J gene TRBJ1-5; D is undetermined. The CDR3 sequence is 12 residues long. V was cut by 0 bases and J by 6 bases, with 3 bases left in between. Germline loops: CDR1 MDHEN, CDR2 SYDVKM. The CDR3 region is CASSLWGQPQHF. CDR3 sequence (DNA): TGTGCCAGCAGTTTATGGGGTCAGCCCCAGCATTTT.

The chain has TRBV7-9 and TRBJ2-5; possibly TRBD1 or TRBD2 for D (5 bases each). The J call is doubtful: the DNA matches TRBJ2-7 better. Germline loops: CDR1 SEHNR, CDR2 FQNEAQ (reference sequence). The length of the CDR3 is 16 residues. The CDR3 loop is CASSLVRAGSSYEQYF. Written as DNA, the CDR3 is TGTGCCAGCAGCTTAGTTCGGGCAGGGAGCTCCTACGAGCAGTACTTC.

The V gene is TRBV5-6, the J gene TRBJ1-1, with TRBD1 as a possible D gene (6 bases). V lost 0 bases, J lost 2 bases, and 8 bases lay in between. The CDR3 runs 14 residues. In germline, CDR1 is SGHDT, CDR2 YYEEEE. The CDR3 nucleotides are TGTGCCAGCAGCTTGGCGGGACACAACACTGAAGCTTTCTTT. Its protein is CASSLAGHNTEAFF.

V gene TRBV9 combines with J gene TRBJ2-7, with 10 bases matching TRBD2. V shed 2 bases and J 3 bases; nucleotides not matched to a gene: 2. Germline V gene data show CDR1 as SGDLS and CDR2 as YYNGEE. The CDR3 is made up of 14 amino acids. The CDR3 reads CASSVSSGSYEQYF. The CDR3 DNA is TGTGCCAGCAGCGTTTCTAGCGGGAGCTACGAGCAGTACTTC.

V gene TRBV28 combines with J gene TRBJ2-7; 9 bases agree with TRBD2. From germline, CDR1 is MDHEN and CDR2 SYDVKM. With V trimmed by 3 bases and J by 3 bases, 3 bases remained unmatched. The CDR3 extends over 14 amino acids. CDR3 residues: CASSFLRGGYEQYF. CDR3 sequence (DNA): TGTGCCAGCAGTTTTTTGCGGGGGGGCTACGAGCAGTACTTC. Full variable domain (outside the CDR3, taken from reference TRBV28 and TRBJ2-7): DVKVTQSSRYLVKRTGEKVFLECVQDMDHENMFWYRQDPGLGLRLIYFSYDVKMKEKGDIPEGYSVSREKKERFSLILESASTNQTSMYLCASSFLRGGYEQYFGPGTRLTVT.

The chain uses TRBV5-6 and TRBJ2-3; TRBD2 matches 10 bases. Germline V gene lookup returns CDR1 SGHDT and CDR2 YYEEEE. The length of the CDR3 is 15 residues. The V segment lost 4 bases and the J segment 3 bases; nucleotides outside the gene matches: 5. The CDR3 sequence is CASSPVAGGTDTQYF. DNA for the CDR3: TGTGCCAGCAGCCCAGTAGCGGGAGGAACAGATACGCAGTATTTT.

The chain carries TRBV27 and TRBJ2-3; TRBD1 might be the D (6 bases). V was pared by 5 bases and J by 7 bases, with 13 bases between. The germline V gene has CDR1 MNHEY and CDR2 SMNVEV (reference sequence). The CDR3 sequence is 13 residues long. The CDR3 bases are TGTGCCAGCAGTCCCAACAGGGCCTATACGCAGTATTTT. Encoded protein: CASSPNRAYTQYF.

The CDR3 sequence is CASSGGQGQSLLNYGYTF. CDR3 coding DNA: TGTGCCAGCAGTGGCGGACAGGGCCAAAGTTTATTGAACTATGGCTACACCTTC. The V and J genes are TRBV2 and TRBJ1-2; TRBD1 matches 8 bases. There are 18 residues in the CDR3. J lost 2 bases, V lost 4 bases, and 15 bases had no gene match. Germline V gene data show CDR1 as SNHLY and CDR2 as FYNNEI.

The rearrangement links TRBV5-6 to TRBJ2-7; 7 bases align to TRBD1. This CDR3 has 16 residues. Germline-derived CDR1 and CDR2 are SGHDT and YYEEEE. J lost 2 bases, V lost 0 bases, and 8 bases had no gene match. The CDR3 sequence: CASSLAPGQLAYEQYF. CDR3 coding DNA: TGTGCCAGCAGCTTGGCACCGGGACAGCTAGCCTACGAGCAGTACTTC.

This clone was observed a single time. V is TRBV28 and J is TRBJ1-2; a weak D match, TRBD1 (5 bases). V was pared by 6 bases and J by 1 base, with 12 bases between. Germline CDR1 reads MDHEN; CDR2 reads SYDVKM. The CDR3 length is 14 residues. This CDR3 is CASRPGRLNYGYTF. CDR3 nucleotide sequence: TGTGCCAGCAGACCGGGACGCCTTAACTATGGCTACACCTTC.

The chain uses TRBV28 and TRBJ2-3, with D tentatively TRBD2 (5 bases). CDR1 is MDHEN and CDR2 is SYDVKM in the germline V gene. The CDR3 is 15 amino acids. V shed 6 bases and J shed 2 bases, with 15 bases lying between them. The CDR3 DNA follows: TGTGCCAGCAGCCTCTTGGACTCCCCCACAGATACGCAGTATTTT. Translated, it gives CASSLLDSPTDTQYF.

The chain recombines TRBV28 with TRBJ2-4; 11 nucleotides line up with TRBD2. Germline CDR1 MDHEN, CDR2 SYDVKM. The V and J ends lost 4 bases and 0 bases, in that order; junction bases with no gene match: 5. This CDR3 contains 17 residues. Written as DNA, the CDR3 is TGTGCCAGCAGTTGGGGGACTAGCGGTTTAGCCAAAAACATTCAGTACTTC. This codes for CASSWGTSGLAKNIQYF.

The V gene is TRBV19, the J gene TRBJ2-7, with 7 bases aligning to TRBD2. The CDR3 runs to 14 residues. Germline CDR1 reads LNHDA; CDR2 reads SQIVND (reference sequence). Germline trimming cut 10 bases from V and 3 bases from J; bases unmatched to any gene: 12. The CDR3 DNA reads TGTGCCACCTCTTCCGCGGGAGTAGGCTACGAGCAGTACTTC. Its protein product is CATSSAGVGYEQYF.